This is a list of T cell receptor beta chains from one sample in a study of OX40 agonist ivuxolimab in advanced cancers. Sequencing used immunoSEQ multiplex PCR; TCRdb keeps in-frame clones, though not all of them. The sample has tens of thousands of clones, about four fifths seen once; the top ten hold approximately 4.5%. The sample was CD4+ or CD8+ T cells sorted from blood, taken in a trial of the OX40 agonist ivuxolimab. These TCRs come from an adult with an advanced solid tumor such as melanoma, head and neck, liver or kidney cancer. Both conserved end residues are part of each CDR3. Fields, in order: clone size, V gene, J gene, D gene, CDR3 DNA, CDR3 protein. The D gene is left open where the match is weak. Rows may omit the clone size; those that give it use once, few, many or a size class.

.	TRBV15	TRBJ2-1	.	TGTGCCACCAGCAGAGATCTCGCGCGGGAGCAGTTCTTC	CATSRDLAREQFF
.	TRBV10-3	TRBJ1-4	.	TGTGCCATCAGGGGAAGTAATGAAAAACTGTTTTTT	CAIRGSNEKLFF
.	TRBV30	TRBJ1-3	.	TGTGCCTGGAGGGGGAGGGTGGGCTTCTCTGGAAACACCATATATTTT	CAWRGRVGFSGNTIYF
few	TRBV14	TRBJ1-6	.	TGTGCCAGCAGCCAAGCCCTGGTGGGGCCCCTCCACTTT	CASSQALVGPLHF
.	TRBV4-1	TRBJ2-7	.	TGCGCCAGCAGCCAAGAGGGACGGATTTACGAGCAGTACTTC	CASSQEGRIYEQYF
.	TRBV19	TRBJ2-7	TRBD2	TGTGCCAGTAGACCATGGGGGGGGTACGAGCAGTACTTC	CASRPWGGYEQYF
.	TRBV4-2	TRBJ2-7	TRBD2	TGTGCCAGCAGCCAAAGGTCGGTAGCGGGAAACTACGAGCAGTACTTC	CASSQRSVAGNYEQYF
.	TRBV2	TRBJ2-7	TRBD1	TGTGCCAGCAGCCCCAGGACAGGGGTTCACGAGCAGTACTTC	CASSPRTGVHEQYF
once	TRBV28	TRBJ1-5	.	TGTGCCAGCAGTATTGGGGACAGCAATCAGCCCCAGCATTTT	CASSIGDSNQPQHF
.	TRBV28	TRBJ1-1	TRBD1	TGTGCCACGTACAGGGGGCGCGGGACTGAAGCTTTCTTT	CATYRGRGTEAFF
few	TRBV6-6	TRBJ2-5	TRBD1	TGTGCCAGCAGTTCGGCCGGGACAGGGGGTTGGGAGACCCAGTACTTC	CASSSAGTGGWETQYF
.	TRBV21-1	TRBJ2-7	.	TGTGCCAGCAGCATTTGGTCGCTCACAGTCATTCACGAGCAGTACTTC	CASSIWSLTVIHEQYF
.	TRBV29-1	TRBJ2-5	.	TGCAGCGTTGAGATACGGGGTCAGGGGTCAGGAGAGACCCAGTACTTC	CSVEIRGQGSGETQYF
.	TRBV6-5	TRBJ2-7	TRBD2	TGTGCCAGCAGGACCTCTAGCGGGAGTTTTAGCGAGCAGTACTTC	CASRTSSGSFSEQYF
.	TRBV28	TRBJ2-1	.	TGTGCCAGCAGTTTACCGCGGTCCGGGGGAAGTGAGCAGTTCTTC	CASSLPRSGGSEQFF
.	TRBV7-9	TRBJ2-1	.	TGTGCCAGCAGCCCCGTGACGGGGGGCTTCTCCTACAATGAGCAGTTCTTC	CASSPVTGGFSYNEQFF
.	TRBV11-2	TRBJ2-1	TRBD1	TGTGCCAGCAGCTTAGGGTTCGGGACAGGATACAATGAGCAGTTCTTC	CASSLGFGTGYNEQFF
once	TRBV29-1	TRBJ2-1	.	TGCAGCGTTGACTGGTACAATGAGCAGTTCTTC	CSVDWYNEQFF
.	TRBV11-2	TRBJ2-7	TRBD1	TGTGCCAGCAGCTCTTCCGGGACAGGGCGCTACGAGCAGTACTTC	CASSSSGTGRYEQYF
.	TRBV13	TRBJ2-7	TRBD2	TGTGCCAGCAGCTTACAAGCGGGGGGGCTCTACGAGCAGTACTTC	CASSLQAGGLYEQYF
.	TRBV6-5	TRBJ2-2	TRBD1	TGTGCCAGCAGTTACGCCGGGACAGGGGAAACCGGGGAGCTGTTTTTT	CASSYAGTGETGELFF
few	TRBV28	TRBJ1-2	.	TGTGCCAGCAGTTTCGGCTACAGCCTCACCTTAGTTAACTATGGCTACACCTTC	CASSFGYSLTLVNYGYTF
.	TRBV5-1	TRBJ1-2	.	TGCGCCAGCAGCTTGGATTGGGGGGCACAGACTATCAACTATGGCTACACCTTC	CASSLDWGAQTINYGYTF
few	TRBV6-5	TRBJ2-7	TRBD2	TGTGCCAGCAGTTACCAGTCTAGCGGGAGCGGAGAGCAGTACTTC	CASSYQSSGSGEQYF
.	TRBV11-1	TRBJ2-7	.	TGTGCCAGCAGCTTGATAGACGGGACTGTCACCTACGAGCAGTACTTC	CASSLIDGTVTYEQYF
.	TRBV7-2	TRBJ2-7	.	TGTGCCAGCAGCCCAGGGGCTAGCGCGACCTACGAGCAGTACTTC	CASSPGASATYEQYF
few	TRBV6-5	TRBJ2-1	.	TGTGCCAGCAGTTGGGCGGGTCCCCCTGAGCAGTTCTTC	CASSWAGPPEQFF
.	TRBV18	TRBJ1-3	TRBD1	TGTGCCAGCTCACCGGGACGGACAGGGGGCACTGGAAACACCATATATTTT	CASSPGRTGGTGNTIYF
.	TRBV4-2	TRBJ1-4	.	TGTGCCAGCAGCCCGAGGGTTACCTCAACTAATGAAAAACTGTTTTTT	CASSPRVTSTNEKLFF
.	TRBV19	TRBJ2-1	TRBD2	TGTGCCAGTACCTTCTCTCTCCGGGAGGCCAATGAGCAGTTCTTC	CASTFSLREANEQFF
.	TRBV28	TRBJ2-1	TRBD2	TGTGCCAGCAGTTTGTACGGGGGAGGGAGGACCTCGGATGAGCAGTTCTTC	CASSLYGGGRTSDEQFF
.	TRBV7-2	TRBJ1-5	TRBD1	TGTGCCAGCAGCTACCGGGACAGAGGGCGGCCCCAGCATTTT	CASSYRDRGRPQHF
.	TRBV10-2	TRBJ1-1	.	TGCGCCAGCTTCCAGGGTAGGGAGGGTACTGAAGCTTTCTTT	CASFQGREGTEAFF
.	TRBV5-1	TRBJ2-5	TRBD1	TGCGCCAGCAGCTGGACAGGGAACATCCAAGAGACCCAGTACTTC	CASSWTGNIQETQYF
once	TRBV5-1	TRBJ2-2	.	TGCGCCAGCAGCCAAGACAGGTTGACCGGGGAGCTGTTTTTT	CASSQDRLTGELFF
.	TRBV9	TRBJ2-2	TRBD2	TGTGCCAGCAGCGTAGTGGGCGGGAGCACCGGGGAGCTGTTTTTT	CASSVVGGSTGELFF
few	TRBV6-1	TRBJ2-7	TRBD1	TGTGCCAGCTTCCCGCGACAGGGGGCCTACGAGCAGTACTTC	CASFPRQGAYEQYF
.	TRBV4-1	TRBJ2-7	.	TGCGCCAGCAGCCAAGGGGTCCCGGGGACTGTTTACGAGCAGTACTTC	CASSQGVPGTVYEQYF
.	TRBV10-3	TRBJ2-5	TRBD2	TGTGCCATCAGTGAGTCCGGACTAGCGGGGGGGAGATACCAAGAGACCCAGTACTTC	CAISESGLAGGRYQETQYF
.	TRBV6-1	TRBJ2-7	.	TGTGCCAGCAGTTCAGGTTACGAATACGAGCAGTACTTC	CASSSGYEYEQYF
.	TRBV5-8	TRBJ2-5	TRBD2	TGTGCCAGCAGGTGGTACCTGGCGGGGGGAGGAGAGACCCAGTACTTC	CASRWYLAGGGETQYF
.	TRBV9	TRBJ2-3	.	TGTGCCAGCAGCGTCGGTCCTGGAACAGATACGCAGTATTTT	CASSVGPGTDTQYF
.	TRBV6-1	TRBJ1-4	.	TGTGCCAGCAGTGTGGACAGACGGAATGAAAAACTGTTTTTT	CASSVDRRNEKLFF
.	TRBV18	TRBJ1-6	.	TGTGCCAGCTCACTGGACATTACTAATTCACCCCTCCACTTT	CASSLDITNSPLHF
.	TRBV29-1	TRBJ1-1	TRBD1	TGCAGCGTTCGGGAGGGGGCGGTGAACACTGAAGCTTTCTTT	CSVREGAVNTEAFF
.	TRBV2	TRBJ1-4	TRBD1	TGTGCCAGCATCCACGCGCTCCGGACAGGGGGGGAAAAACTGTTTTTT	CASIHALRTGGEKLFF
few	TRBV19	TRBJ1-5	TRBD1	TGTGCCAGTAGTGGACAGGGAACGCGGCCCCAGCATTTT	CASSGQGTRPQHF
.	TRBV2	TRBJ2-7	.	TGTGCCAGCAAGGGGGCGGGAGAGTCCTACGAGCAGTACTTC	CASKGAGESYEQYF
.	TRBV28	TRBJ1-5	.	TGTGCCAGCAGTTTAGGAGGGAGCAATCAGCCCCAGCATTTT	CASSLGGSNQPQHF
once	TRBV5-4	TRBJ2-7	TRBD1	TGTGCCAGCAGCTTCAGGGGGTCCCACGAGCAGTACTTC	CASSFRGSHEQYF
.	TRBV7-2	TRBJ2-7	.	TGTGCCAGCAGCTTATCCCGCGTCGGCTACGAGCAGTACTTC	CASSLSRVGYEQYF
few	TRBV14	TRBJ1-1	.	TGTGCCAGCAGCCAAGACTGGGGGTACACTGAAGCTTTCTTT	CASSQDWGYTEAFF
.	TRBV15	TRBJ2-5	TRBD1	TGTGCCACCAGCAGAGGCGGGGTTGTGGGACAGGGTCGAGAAGAGACCCAGTACTTC	CATSRGGVVGQGREETQYF
.	TRBV7-2	TRBJ2-1	.	TGTGCCAGCAGCTTATCCCTTGGGCTTGTCAATGAGCAGTTCTTC	CASSLSLGLVNEQFF
few	TRBV10-3	TRBJ1-6	.	TGTGCCATCAGTGAGCCAGGGAAATCACCCCTCCACTTT	CAISEPGKSPLHF
.	TRBV18	TRBJ1-3	.	TGTGCCAGCTCACCACGTGAGGGAAACACCATATATTTT	CASSPREGNTIYF
.	TRBV13	TRBJ2-1	TRBD2	TGTGCCAGCAGCTTGGGGACTACGAGCTCCTACAATGAGCAGTTCTTC	CASSLGTTSSYNEQFF
.	TRBV10-3	TRBJ1-4	.	TGTGCCATCAGTGAGCCTCGGAATGAAAAACTGTTTTTT	CAISEPRNEKLFF
.	TRBV9	TRBJ2-5	TRBD2	TGTGCCAGCAGCCCTGGACTAGCGGGGGAGGGGACCCAGTACTTC	CASSPGLAGEGTQYF